The clone carrying this TCR beta chain came up a few times. Antigen: not known. The data are from a study of neoadjuvant anti-PD-1 for oral cavity cancer. Study-wide results and caveats: Higher pretreatment Treg/Th17 ratios tracked higher pretreatment blood clonality. Post-nivolumab, blood T cell clonality was significantly elevated in non-responders.

Time point specified: after neoadjuvant nivolumab, at surgical resection. Patients had HPV-negative, locally advanced oral cavity squamous cell carcinoma. Six replicates per PBMC sample, mostly from roughly 0.45 ug of genomic DNA. Data came from immunoSEQ multiplex PCR; TCRdb stores just in-frame clones and leaves some out. The profile shows roughly 14,000 clones, around 71% of them singletons. Looked up from germline, CDR1 is MNHEY and CDR2 is SMNVEV (reference sequence). There are 13 residues in the CDR3. V was pared by 6 bases and J by 3 bases, with 11 bases between. This receptor was obtained from a person aged 40 to 85 with oral cavity squamous cell carcinoma. Source: PBMCs, taken after nivolumab (anti-PD-1) treatment. V usage is TRBV27 and J usage is TRBJ1-1, with unresolved D. CDR3 amino acids: CASSRAGDTEAFF. CDR3 bases: TGTGCCAGCAGCCGGGCTGGGGACACTGAAGCTTTCTTT.